This T cell receptor (beta chain) was identified in a study of a mutant IDH1 vaccine in newly diagnosed glioma. Study-level information: Every participant had undergone radiotherapy, temozolomide, or both before, and most underwent both. The study's findings and limits: Vaccine-induced immune responses occurred in 93.3% of patients.

This clone was seen only once. What it recognizes is unknown. Here immunoSEQ multiplex PCR was the method, and the copy in TCRdb shows in-frame clones only, minus some. This table holds fewer than 65,000 clones, about four fifths found once. The time point is: week 11, during vaccination. In every dose of vaccine, 300 ug of mutant IDH1 20-mer peptide was given alongside topical imiquimod. The origin of this receptor is a man aged 50 or older with glioma. Sequenced material: PBMCs, taken from a glioma patient whose treatment included an IDH1 peptide vaccine.

The CDR3 DNA reads as TGTGCCATCAGTGAGATGGGAAGCTCCTACGAGCAGTACTTC. Its protein product is CAISEMGSSYEQYF. The V and J genes are TRBV10-3 and TRBJ2-7; no definite D call. CDR1 is ENHRY, CDR2 SYGVKD, per germline. The CDR3 extends over 14 amino acids. The V and J ends lost 2 bases and 0 bases respectively, with 8 bases between them.